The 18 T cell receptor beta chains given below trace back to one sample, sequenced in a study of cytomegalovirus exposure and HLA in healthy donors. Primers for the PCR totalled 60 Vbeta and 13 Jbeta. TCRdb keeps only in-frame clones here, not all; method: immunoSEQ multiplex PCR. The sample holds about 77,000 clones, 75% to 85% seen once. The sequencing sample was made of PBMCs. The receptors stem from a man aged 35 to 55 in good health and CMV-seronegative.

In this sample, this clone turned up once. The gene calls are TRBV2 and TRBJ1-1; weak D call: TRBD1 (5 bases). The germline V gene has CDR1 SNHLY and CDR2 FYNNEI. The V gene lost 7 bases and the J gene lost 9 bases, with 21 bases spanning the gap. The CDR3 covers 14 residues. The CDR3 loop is CASIQGLQASKAFF. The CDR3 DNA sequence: TGTGCCAGCATTCAGGGTCTGCAGGCTTCTAAAGCTTTCTTT.

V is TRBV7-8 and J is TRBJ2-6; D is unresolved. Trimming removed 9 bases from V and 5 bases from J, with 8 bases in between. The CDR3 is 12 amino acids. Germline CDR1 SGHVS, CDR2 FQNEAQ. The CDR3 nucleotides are TGTGCCAGTACTACTAGGGCCAACGTCCTGACTTTC. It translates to CASTTRANVLTF.

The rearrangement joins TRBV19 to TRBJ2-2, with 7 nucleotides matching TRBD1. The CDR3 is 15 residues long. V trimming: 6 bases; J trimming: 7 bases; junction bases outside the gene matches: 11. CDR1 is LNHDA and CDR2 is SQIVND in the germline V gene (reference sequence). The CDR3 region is CASRPRGREIGELFF. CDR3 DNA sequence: TGTGCCAGTAGACCTAGGGGGCGCGAGATCGGGGAGCTGTTTTTT.

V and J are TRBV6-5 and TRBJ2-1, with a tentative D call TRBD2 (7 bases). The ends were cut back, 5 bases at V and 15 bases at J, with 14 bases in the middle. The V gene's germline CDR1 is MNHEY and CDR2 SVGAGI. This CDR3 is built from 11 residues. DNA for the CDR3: TGTGCCAGCAGTAGGGGGGGCATGCGGTTCTTC. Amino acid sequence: CASSRGGMRFF.

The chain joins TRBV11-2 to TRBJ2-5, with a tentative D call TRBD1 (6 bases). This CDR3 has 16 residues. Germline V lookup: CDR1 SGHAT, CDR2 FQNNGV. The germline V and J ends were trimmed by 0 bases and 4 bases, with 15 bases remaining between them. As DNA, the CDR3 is TGTGCCAGCAGCTTAGATATACAGGGTGGGGGAGAGACCCAGTACTTC. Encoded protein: CASSLDIQGGGETQYF.

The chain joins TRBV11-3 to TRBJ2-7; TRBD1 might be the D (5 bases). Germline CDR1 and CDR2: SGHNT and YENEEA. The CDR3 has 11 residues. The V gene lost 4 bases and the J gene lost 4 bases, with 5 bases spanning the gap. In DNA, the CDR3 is TGTGCCAGCAGCTCAGGGTACGAGCAGTACTTC. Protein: CASSSGYEQYF.

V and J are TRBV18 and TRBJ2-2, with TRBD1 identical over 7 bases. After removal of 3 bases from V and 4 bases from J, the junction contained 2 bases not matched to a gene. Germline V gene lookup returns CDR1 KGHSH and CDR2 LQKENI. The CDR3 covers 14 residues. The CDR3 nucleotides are TGTGCCAGCTCACCGGGGACAGTCACCGGGGAGCTGTTTTTT. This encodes CASSPGTVTGELFF.

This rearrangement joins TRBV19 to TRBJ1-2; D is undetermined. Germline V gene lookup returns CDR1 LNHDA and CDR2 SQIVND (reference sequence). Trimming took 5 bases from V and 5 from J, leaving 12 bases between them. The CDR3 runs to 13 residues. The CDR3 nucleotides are TGTGCCAGTAGTGCCCGGAGTGCGTATGGCTACACCTTC. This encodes CASSARSAYGYTF.

The CDR3 DNA is TGTGCCAGCAGCCAAGGGGTGGGAGAAGCTTTCTTT. Its translation is CASSQGVGEAFF. The J gene is TRBJ1-1, the V gene TRBV11-2; D possibly corresponds to TRBD1 (5 bases). The V end lost 5 bases, the J end lost 8 bases, and 12 bases lay between the germline ends. Germline V CDR1 and CDR2: SGHAT, FQNNGV. This CDR3 is built from 12 residues.

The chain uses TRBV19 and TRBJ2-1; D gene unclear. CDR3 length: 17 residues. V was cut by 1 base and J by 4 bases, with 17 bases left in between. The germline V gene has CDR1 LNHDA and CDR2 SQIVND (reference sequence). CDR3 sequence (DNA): TGTGCCAGTAGTATAGTGAGAGGAGTCGGCCCTTACAATGAGCAGTTCTTC. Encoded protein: CASSIVRGVGPYNEQFF.

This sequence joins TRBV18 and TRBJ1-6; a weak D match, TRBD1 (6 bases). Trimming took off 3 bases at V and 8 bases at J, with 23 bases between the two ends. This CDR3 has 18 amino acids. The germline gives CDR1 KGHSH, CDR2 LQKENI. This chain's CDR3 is CASSPRPLGTLGDSPLHF. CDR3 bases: TGTGCCAGCTCACCCCGCCCTTTAGGGACATTGGGAGATTCACCCCTCCACTTT. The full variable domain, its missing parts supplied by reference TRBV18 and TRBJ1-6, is NAGVMQNPRHLVRRRGQEARLRCSPMKGHSHVYWYRQLPEEGLKFMVYLQKENIIDESGMPKERFSAEFPKEGPSILRIQQVVRGDSAAYFCASSPRPLGTLGDSPLHFGNGTRLTVT.

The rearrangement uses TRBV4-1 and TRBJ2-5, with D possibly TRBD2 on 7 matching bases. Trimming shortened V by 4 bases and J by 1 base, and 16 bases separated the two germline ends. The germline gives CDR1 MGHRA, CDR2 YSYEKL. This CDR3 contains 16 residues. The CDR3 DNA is TGCGCCAGCAGCCCAACTGGGGGGGCACTCCAAGAGACCCAGTACTTC. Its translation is CASSPTGGALQETQYF.

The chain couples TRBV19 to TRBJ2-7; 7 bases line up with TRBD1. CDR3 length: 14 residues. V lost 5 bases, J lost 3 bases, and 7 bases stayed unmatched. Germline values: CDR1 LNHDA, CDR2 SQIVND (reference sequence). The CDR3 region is CASSSGTAVYEQYF. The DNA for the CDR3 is TGTGCCAGTAGTTCCGGGACAGCCGTCTACGAGCAGTACTTC.

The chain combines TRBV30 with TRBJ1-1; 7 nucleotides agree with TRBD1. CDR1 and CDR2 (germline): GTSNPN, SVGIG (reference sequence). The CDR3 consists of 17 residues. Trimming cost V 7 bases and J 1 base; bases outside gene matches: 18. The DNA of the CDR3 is TGTGCCTCACGCCTCCATCCCCGGGACAGAAAGAACACTGAAGCTTTCTTT. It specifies CASRLHPRDRKNTEAFF.

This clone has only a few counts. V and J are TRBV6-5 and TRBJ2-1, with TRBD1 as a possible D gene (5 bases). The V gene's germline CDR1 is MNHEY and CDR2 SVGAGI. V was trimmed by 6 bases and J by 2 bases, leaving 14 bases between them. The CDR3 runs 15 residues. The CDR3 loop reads CASRRQLPAYNEQFF. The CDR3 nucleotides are TGTGCCAGCAGAAGACAGCTGCCAGCCTACAATGAGCAGTTCTTC.

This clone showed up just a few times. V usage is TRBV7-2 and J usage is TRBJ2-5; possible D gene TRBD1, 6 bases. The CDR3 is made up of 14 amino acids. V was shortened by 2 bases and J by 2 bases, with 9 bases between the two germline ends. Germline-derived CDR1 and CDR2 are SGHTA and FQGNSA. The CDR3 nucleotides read TGTGCCAGCAGCTTACAGGACAGACAAGAGACCCAGTACTTC. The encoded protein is CASSLQDRQETQYF.

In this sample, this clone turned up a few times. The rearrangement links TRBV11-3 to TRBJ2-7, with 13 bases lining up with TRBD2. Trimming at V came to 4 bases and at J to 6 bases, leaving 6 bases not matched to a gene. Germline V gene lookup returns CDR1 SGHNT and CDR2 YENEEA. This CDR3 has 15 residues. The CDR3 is CASSSEGTSGTEQYF. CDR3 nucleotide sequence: TGTGCCAGCAGCTCCGAGGGGACTAGCGGGACCGAGCAGTACTTC.

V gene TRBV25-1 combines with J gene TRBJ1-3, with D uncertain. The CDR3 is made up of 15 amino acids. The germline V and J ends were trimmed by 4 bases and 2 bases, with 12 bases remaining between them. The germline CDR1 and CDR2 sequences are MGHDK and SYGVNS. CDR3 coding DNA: TGTGCCAGCAGTGCACTTCAGGAAACTGGAAACACCATATATTTT. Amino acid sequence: CASSALQETGNTIYF.